This record concerns one TCR beta chain sequence. This entry is derived from a study of blood T cell repertoires in COVID-19. Study-level information: Donors in the United States, Italy and Spain gave samples during acute or convalescent COVID-19. T cells, B-cell-depleted T cells, or PBMCs provided the cDNA or gDNA that served as material.

Profiled with immunoSEQ multiplex PCR; TCRdb holds only in-frame clones, not every one. This table holds 70,000 to 95,000 clones, 70% to 90% found once. CDR1 SGHTA and CDR2 FQGTGA come from the germline V gene. V was pared by 0 bases and J by 3 bases, with 3 bases of the junction left unmatched. This CDR3 is built from 15 residues. The origin of this receptor is an elderly woman with acute or convalescent COVID-19. Input material: peripheral blood. The J gene is TRBJ2-3, the V gene TRBV7-3; TRBD1 agrees at 7 bases. CDR3 loop: CASSLTRGFTDTQYF. CDR3 bases: TGTGCCAGCAGCTTAACCAGGGGGTTTACAGATACGCAGTATTTT. Combining the CDR3 with reference TRBV7-3 and TRBJ2-3 gives the whole variable domain GAGVSQTPSNKVTEKGKYVELRCDPISGHTALYWYRQSLGQGPEFLIYFQGTGAADDSGLPNDRFFAVRPEGSVSTLKIQRTERGDSAVYLCASSLTRGFTDTQYFGPGTRLTVL.